The rows below give T cell receptor beta chains drawn from one sample of a study of tumor-infiltrating lymphocytes in primary liver carcinoma. TCRdb redid the calling of the multiplex PCR reads with MiXCR, one entry per CDR3 protein. The table shows about 310,000 distinct CDR3 sequences, with 50% to 75% occurring only once. The sample consisted of peripheral blood. The receptors shown here come from a woman aged 25 to 45 with primary liver carcinoma and hepatitis B virus infection. CDR3s include the opening cysteine and the closing phenylalanine or tryptophan. Each record gives: clone size, J gene, V gene, D gene, CDR3 protein, CDR3 DNA. The D gene is left open where the match is weak. Rows give clone size only sometimes, using once, few, many, or a class for an expanded clone.

NA | TRBJ2-3 | TRBV2 | TRBD1 | CATGQTADTQYF | TGTGCCACGGGACAGACTGCAGATACGCAGTATTTT
many | TRBJ2-2 | TRBV4-2 | NA | CASSQDRSSFTGELFF | TGTGCCAGCAGCCAAGACCGCTCTAGCTTCACCGGGGAGCTGTTTTTT
NA | TRBJ1-5 | TRBV12-3/TRBV12-4 | TRBD1 | CASSTIGGTGFSNQPQHF | TGTGCCAGCAGTACCATAGGGGGCACGGGATTTAGCAATCAGCCCCAGCATTTT
NA | TRBJ1-4 | TRBV7-9 | NA | CASSLGSLSVKLFF | TGTGCCAGCAGCTTAGGGAGCTTAAGCGTAAAACTGTTTTTT
many | TRBJ1-2 | TRBV6-1 | NA | CASSEEAGYGYTF | TGTGCCAGCAGTGAAGAGGCAGGCTATGGCTACACCTTC
NA | TRBJ1-1 | TRBV6-5 | NA | CASSSLTGYRTEAFF | TGTGCCAGCAGTTCCCTAACAGGGTACAGGACTGAAGCTTTCTTT
many | TRBJ1-1 | TRBV28 | NA | CASSSPGQRNTEAFF | TGTGCCAGCAGTTCGCCGGGACAAAGGAACACTGAAGCTTTCTTT
few | TRBJ2-1 | TRBV7-9 | TRBD2 | CASSPPSGSQSGNEQFF | TGTGCCAGCAGCCCGCCCAGCGGGAGCCAGAGTGGCAATGAGCAGTTCTTC
NA | TRBJ2-2 | TRBV12-3/TRBV12-4 | NA | CVSRWGGANTGELFF | TGTGTCAGCCGCTGGGGCGGGGCCAACACCGGGGAGCTGTTTTTT
many | TRBJ2-1 | TRBV10-2 | NA | CASIGTKQFF | TGCGCCAGTATCGGGACAAAGCAGTTCTTC
many | TRBJ2-3 | TRBV11-2 | NA | CASSSSGYNTDTQYF | TGTGCCAGCAGCTCGAGCGGATATAACACAGATACGCAGTATTTT
few | TRBJ2-7 | TRBV7-8 | NA | CASSLAPGIYEQYF | TGTGCCAGCAGCTTAGCCCCGGGGATCTACGAGCAGTACTTC
NA | TRBJ2-1 | TRBV12-3/TRBV12-4 | NA | CASSFGGLEHNEQFF | TGTGCCAGCAGTTTCGGGGGGCTAGAGCACAATGAGCAGTTCTTC
NA | TRBJ2-5 | TRBV4-2 | NA | CASSSPADLETQYF | TGTGCCAGCAGCAGTCCCGCCGATTTGGAGACCCAGTACTTC
NA | TRBJ2-1 | TRBV11-1 | NA | CVSSLQGRSYNEQFF | TGTGTCAGCAGTTTACAAGGTAGAAGCTACAATGAGCAGTTCTTC
NA | TRBJ2-7 | TRBV10-3 | TRBD2 | CAISGSTSGPSYEQCF | TGTGCCATCAGTGGGTCGACTAGCGGGCCCTCCTACGAGCAGTGCTTC
NA | TRBJ2-5 | TRBV11-3 | TRBD2 | CASSFNRGEPQCF | TGTGCCAGCAGCTTTAATCGGGGGGAGCCCCAGTGCTTC
NA | TRBJ2-5 | TRBV29-1 | TRBD1 | CSVEDPVQGPRLTQYF | TGCAGCGTTGAAGATCCGGTACAGGGGCCCCGATTGACCCAGTACTTC
NA | TRBJ2-7 | TRBV5-6 | TRBD2 | CASSLFAGVNEEYF | TGTGCCAGCAGCTTATTTGCGGGAGTGAACGAGGAGTACTTC
NA | TRBJ2-7 | TRBV6-2/TRBV6-3 | TRBD2 | CASSSIAGERELYF | TGTGCCAGCAGTTCCATAGCGGGAGAGAGAGAGCTGTACTTC
NA | TRBJ2-5 | TRBV5-4 | NA | CASRAAGQSQETQYF | TGTGCCAGCAGAGCTGCCGGACAGTCCCAAGAGACCCAGTACTTC
NA | TRBJ1-2 | TRBV12-3/TRBV12-4 | NA | CASSLRQGGRYGCTF | NA
few | TRBJ2-3 | TRBV6-1 | NA | CASGETVHSTDTQYF | TGTGCCAGCGGTGAAACAGTCCATAGCACAGATACGCAGTATTTT
NA | TRBJ2-1 | TRBV14 | NA | CASSSGLQHFF | TGTGCCAGCAGCTCGGGACTCCAGCACTTCTTC
few | TRBJ2-7 | TRBV28 | NA | CASNLRHREQYF | TGTGCCAGCAACCTGAGGCATCGCGAGCAGTACTTC
NA | TRBJ1-1 | TRBV7-9 | TRBD1 | CASSLATGGYINTEALF | TGTGCCAGCAGCTTAGCGACAGGGGGCTATATCAACACTGAAGCTCTCTTT
NA | TRBJ2-7 | TRBV7-8 | NA | CASSLSDPRGIYEQYF | TGTGCCAGCAGCTTATCTGACCCCCGAGGTATCTACGAGCAGTACTTC
few | TRBJ1-4 | TRBV21-1 | NA | CASSKMNKGGANEKLFF | TGTGCCAGCAGCAAAATGAACAAGGGAGGTGCTAATGAAAAACTGTTTTTT
few | TRBJ1-1 | TRBV5-4 | NA | CASSLSGQTGLGTEAFF | TGTGCCAGCAGCTTGTCAGGTCAAACAGGGCTGGGGACTGAAGCTTTCTTT
many | TRBJ2-3 | TRBV11-3 | NA | CASGMGGTSTDTQYF | TGTGCCAGCGGGATGGGAGGCACCAGCACAGATACGCAGTATTTT
NA | TRBJ2-5 | TRBV29-1 | NA | CCARASQETQYF | TGTTGCGCCAGGGCAAGCCAAGAGACCCAGTACTTC
NA | TRBJ2-1 | TRBV14 | TRBD2 | CTSSQDRGRTSGRIYNEQFF | TGTACCAGCAGCCAAGATCGGGGGCGGACTAGCGGGCGAATTTACAATGAGCAGTTCTTC
few | TRBJ2-1 | TRBV6-2/TRBV6-3 | TRBD2 | CASILSPGAGGSNEQFF | TGTGCCAGCATCTTATCTCCCGGAGCGGGAGGTTCAAATGAGCAGTTCTTC
NA | TRBJ1-4 | TRBV7-8 | NA | CASSLTGSNKKLFF | TGTGCCAGCAGCTTAACCGGGAGTAATAAAAAACTGTTTTTT
NA | TRBJ2-7 | TRBV6-2/TRBV6-3 | NA | CASSYYSSDKYEQYF | TGTGCCAGCAGTTATTACTCAAGCGATAAATACGAGCAGTACTTC
NA | TRBJ2-5 | TRBV11-2 | TRBD2 | CASSLGLGGTGETQKF | TGTGCCAGCAGCTTGGGACTAGGGGGGACGGGAGAGACCCAGAAGTTC
once | TRBJ1-1 | TRBV11-2 | NA | CACSLDAGAAEAFF | TGTGCCTGCAGCTTAGATGCCGGGGCGGCTGAAGCTTTCTTT
many | TRBJ2-7 | TRBV6-5 | NA | CASSYSHGTYEQYF | TGTGCCAGCAGTTACTCCCACGGAACCTACGAGCAGTACTTC
many | TRBJ2-7 | TRBV12-3/TRBV12-4 | TRBD1 | CASSFWTGMSLEQYF | TGTGCCAGCAGTTTCTGGACAGGGATGTCCCTCGAGCAGTACTTC
NA | TRBJ2-1 | TRBV28 | NA | CASGFGGISYNEQFF | TGTGCCAGCGGTTTCGGGGGCATCTCCTACAATGAGCAGTTCTTC
NA | TRBJ1-5 | TRBV7-8 | NA | CASSLSQNQPQHF | TGTGCCAGCAGCTTATCCCAAAATCAGCCCCAGCATTTT
NA | TRBJ2-1 | TRBV28 | TRBD2 | CDSSSPSGGYNEQFF | TGTGACAGCAGTTCTCCTAGCGGGGGGTACAATGAGCAGTTCTTC
few | TRBJ2-3 | TRBV6-6 | TRBD2 | CASKVGSGHTQYF | TGTGCCAGCAAAGTAGGTAGCGGGCATACGCAGTATTTT
NA | TRBJ1-6 | TRBV14 | TRBD1 | CASRDSTGVNSPLHF | TGTGCCAGCAGGGACTCGACAGGGGTAAATTCACCCCTCCACTTT
NA | TRBJ2-6 | TRBV7-9 | NA | CASNLLVVVGPTGANVLTF | TGTGCCAGCAACTTATTGGTGGTGGTGGGTCCCACTGGGGCCAACGTCCTGACTTTC
few | TRBJ1-2 | TRBV6-6 | NA | CASTDSPWRGYGYTF | TGTGCCAGCACCGACTCTCCTTGGAGAGGCTATGGCTACACCTTC
NA | TRBJ1-3 | TRBV6-6 | NA | CASSYSGQGGEHGNTIYF | TGTGCCAGCAGTTACTCCGGCCAGGGTGGGGAACATGGAAACACCATATATTTT
many | TRBJ2-7 | TRBV4-2 | TRBD1 | CASSQVGQGGGEQYF | TGTGCCAGCAGCCAAGTGGGACAGGGAGGAGGAGAGCAGTACTTC
NA | TRBJ2-5 | TRBV5-1 | NA | CASTLPGTAIQYF | TGCGCCAGCACCCTTCCCGGGACGGCGATACAGTACTTC
NA | TRBJ2-5 | TRBV29-1 | TRBD1 | CSVAGTAQETRYF | TGCAGCGTAGCTGGGACAGCACAAGAGACCCGGTACTTC
many | TRBJ1-4 | TRBV6-6 | TRBD1 | CASSYRDRGSNEKLFF | TGTGCCAGCAGTTATAGGGACAGGGGCAGCAATGAAAAACTGTTTTTT
NA | TRBJ1-2 | TRBV5-4 | TRBD1 | CASSLAPGGEGYGYTF | TGTGCCAGCAGCTTGGCCCCAGGGGGCGAAGGGTATGGCTACACCTTC
NA | TRBJ2-2 | TRBV6-2/TRBV6-3 | TRBD2 | CASSYAVLADTGELFF | TGTGCCAGCAGTTACGCCGTCCTAGCGGACACCGGGGAGCTGTTTTTT